The next 31 T cell receptor beta chains were all read from a single sample in a study of blood T cell repertoires in COVID-19. The method was immunoSEQ multiplex PCR; TCRdb's version includes in-frame clones alone and lacks a portion of them. Of some 62,000 clones in the sample, more than 75% are singletons; the top ten hold more than 13%. The source material was peripheral blood. The receptor set was obtained from a man in his sixties with COVID-19, enrolled during active disease.

V gene TRBV7-2 combines with J gene TRBJ2-3; 7 nucleotides agree with TRBD1. In germline, CDR1 is SGHTA, CDR2 FQGNSA. This CDR3 contains 14 residues. V dropped 2 bases and J dropped 4; count of bases not matched to a gene: 3. This CDR3 is CASSLTGAADTQYF. The CDR3 nucleotides are TGTGCCAGCAGCTTAACAGGGGCAGCAGATACGCAGTATTTT.

This clone was seen just once. The V call is TRBV5-1, the J call TRBJ2-7; TRBD1 matches 9 bases. Germline V lookup: CDR1 SGHRS, CDR2 YFSETQ. The CDR3 length is 14 residues. V was clipped by 0 bases and J by 6 bases; unmatched bases: 4. This CDR3 is CASSLGGTGSEQYF. CDR3 nucleotides: TGCGCCAGCAGCTTGGGGGGGACAGGGAGCGAGCAGTACTTC.

The V and J genes are TRBV11-2 and TRBJ2-2; 11 nucleotides line up with TRBD1. The germline gives CDR1 SGHAT, CDR2 FQNNGV. The CDR3 covers 16 residues. J lost 6 bases, V lost 5 bases, and 8 bases had no gene match. The chain's CDR3 is CASSRARTGGSGELFF. The CDR3 DNA follows: TGTGCCAGCAGCCGGGCTCGGACAGGGGGCTCCGGGGAGCTGTTTTTT.

The V call is TRBV7-9, the J call TRBJ2-3, with D tentatively TRBD1 (5 bases). The CDR3 loop spans 14 amino acids. Trimming took off 5 bases at V and 6 bases at J, with 15 bases between the two ends. CDR1 and CDR2 (germline): SEHNR, FQNEAQ (reference sequence). The CDR3 reads CASSLLTELDTQYF. The CDR3 bases are TGTGCCAGCAGCCTTTTGACAGAGCTGGATACGCAGTATTTT.

The chain links TRBV18 to TRBJ2-3; TRBD2 is a possible D gene (5 bases). Between the trimmed V and J ends, which lost 3 bases and 9 bases, there was a span of 13 bases. The CDR3 is 13 amino acids. Germline-derived CDR1 and CDR2 are KGHSH and LQKENI. The DNA for the CDR3 is TGTGCCAGCTCACCGGGAGACTTGAGAACGCAGTATTTT. Amino acid sequence: CASSPGDLRTQYF.

Here the CDR3 reads CASSQYSPGTGEYGYTF. The CDR3 DNA sequence: TGTGCCAGCAGCCAATACAGTCCCGGGACAGGGGAGTATGGCTACACCTTC. V gene TRBV7-6 combines with J gene TRBJ1-2; 10 bases match TRBD1. V gave up 5 bases and J gave up 5 bases; unmatched junction bases: 14. CDR3 length: 17 residues. Germline CDR1 is SGHVS and CDR2 is FNYEAQ.

The chain combines TRBV6-5 with TRBJ1-4, with D maybe TRBD1 (5 bases). The V end lost 2 bases, the J end lost 8 bases, and 15 bases lay between the germline ends. The CDR3 totals 15 residues. CDR1 and CDR2 (germline): MNHEY, SVGAGI. CDR3 coding DNA: TGTGCCAGCAGTTACAGCGGGGCTAGGGAGGAAAAACTGTTTTTT. This codes for CASSYSGAREEKLFF.

In DNA form, the CDR3 reads TGCGCCAGCGGGAGGGAGGGCCAGAGAGGTGAGCAGTACTTC. As protein: CASGREGQRGEQYF. The genes are TRBV5-1 and TRBJ2-7; TRBD2 matches at 7 bases. CDR3 length: 14 amino acids. The V segment lost 7 bases and the J segment 7 bases; nucleotides outside the gene matches: 14. Germline V gene data show CDR1 as SGHRS and CDR2 as YFSETQ.

The chain employs TRBV10-2 and TRBJ1-1, with TRBD1 identical over 7 bases. V was clipped by 6 bases and J by 1 base; unmatched bases: 2. Germline CDR1 reads WSHSY; CDR2 reads SAAADI. The CDR3 is 13 residues long. The CDR3: CASRTGTNTEAFF. Written as DNA, the CDR3 is TGCGCCAGCAGGACAGGGACGAACACTGAAGCTTTCTTT.

The chain couples TRBV9 to TRBJ2-5, with 9 bases that match TRBD2. The CDR3 has 15 residues. The germline V gene encodes CDR1 SGDLS and CDR2 YYNGEE. After removal of 2 bases from V and 5 bases from J, the junction contained 7 bases not matched to a gene. The CDR3 here is CASSVRGGARETQYF. The CDR3 bases are TGTGCCAGCAGCGTCCGCGGGGGGGCTAGGGAGACCCAGTACTTC.

The chain carries TRBV30 and TRBJ2-7; D possibly corresponds to TRBD1 (6 bases). The CDR3 is made up of 12 amino acids. From germline, CDR1 is GTSNPN and CDR2 SVGIG (reference sequence). With 5 bases removed from V and 6 bases from J, the gap between germline ends came to 14 bases. This chain's CDR3 is CAWQGSTFEQYF. CDR3 in DNA: TGTGCCTGGCAGGGGTCCACCTTCGAGCAGTACTTC.

This clone has more than one count but fewer than ten. The rearrangement links TRBV30 to TRBJ1-2, with D maybe TRBD1 (5 bases). V was trimmed by 7 bases and J by 6 bases, leaving 15 bases between them. Germline assignment: CDR1 GTSNPN and CDR2 SVGIG (reference sequence). There are 12 residues in the CDR3. In nucleotides, the CDR3 is TGTGCCTTAAGTCGGGGGTACGATGGCTACACCTTC. Translating gives CALSRGYDGYTF.

This clone was observed a few times. The chain links TRBV5-6 to TRBJ2-3; D ambiguous. V was shortened by 2 bases and J by 0 bases, with 10 bases between the two germline ends. In germline, CDR1 is SGHDT, CDR2 YYEEEE. The CDR3 is 15 residues long. The CDR3 here is CASSFTPTSTDTQYF. The CDR3 DNA follows: TGTGCCAGCAGCTTCACGCCCACTAGCACAGATACGCAGTATTTT.

The chain recombines TRBV5-6 with TRBJ2-7; weak D call: TRBD1 (6 bases). Germline CDR1 SGHDT, CDR2 YYEEEE. Trimming stripped 2 bases from V and 3 bases from J, with 15 bases between. The CDR3 extends over 15 amino acids. The DNA for the CDR3 is TGTGCCAGCAGCTTAACCTCCGGGACAATCTACGAGCAGTACTTC. Residues: CASSLTSGTIYEQYF.

This clone was counted once. This rearrangement joins TRBV27 to TRBJ2-7; 8 bases fit TRBD2. Germline values: CDR1 MNHEY, CDR2 SMNVEV (reference sequence). V shed 6 bases and J 6 bases; nucleotides not matched to a gene: 10. The CDR3 has 14 residues. CDR3 in amino acids: CASSGAGLGSEQYF. CDR3 nucleotides: TGTGCCAGCAGCGGGGCGGGACTAGGCAGCGAGCAGTACTTC.

The V call is TRBV6-6, the J call TRBJ2-7; weak D call: TRBD2 (6 bases). This CDR3 contains 15 residues. Trimming cost V 10 bases and J 0 bases, with 19 bases left between them. Germline CDR1 is MNHNY and CDR2 is SVGAGI (reference sequence). The DNA of the CDR3 is TGTGCCACCGCGTACTCGGGGGAAAGCTCCTACGAGCAGTACTTC. Its translation is CATAYSGESSYEQYF.

This chain links TRBV7-7 with TRBJ2-5; D is perhaps TRBD2 (5 bases). The V and J ends lost 3 bases and 5 bases respectively, with 19 bases between them. Germline V gene data show CDR1 as SSHAT and CDR2 as FNYEAQ (reference sequence). This CDR3 contains 16 residues. The CDR3 DNA follows: TGTGCCAGCAGCTTCGGGGTAGGGCACACGGGTGAGACCCAGTACTTC. Protein: CASSFGVGHTGETQYF.

In this sample, this clone turned up a few times. The J gene is TRBJ1-6, the V gene TRBV19; unclear D gene. V was clipped by 5 bases and J by 10 bases, with 9 bases between them. CDR3 size: 12 residues. Germline V gene data show CDR1 as LNHDA and CDR2 as SQIVND (reference sequence). The CDR3, as DNA: TGTGCCAGTAGTGAACGGTTCTCACCCCTCCACTTT. Residues: CASSERFSPLHF.

This clone has more than one count but fewer than ten. The chain couples TRBV5-1 to TRBJ2-4; TRBD2 is a possible D gene (6 bases). Trimming took 0 bases from V and 8 from J, leaving 18 bases between them. CDR1 is SGHRS and CDR2 is YFSETQ in the germline V gene. This CDR3 region has 16 residues. As DNA, the CDR3 is TGCGCCAGCAGCTTGGCCCCGACTAGAGGTGGGGACATTCAGTACTTC. Translating it yields CASSLAPTRGGDIQYF.

V usage is TRBV10-3 and J usage is TRBJ2-3; possible D gene TRBD1, 6 bases. The CDR3 is 14 amino acids. Trimming pared 10 bases from V and 0 bases from J, leaving 14 bases between. Germline V gene sequence: CDR1 ENHRY, CDR2 SYGVKD. CDR3 in DNA: TGTGCCACCACCTGGCAGGGGAGCACAGATACGCAGTATTTT. Protein sequence: CATTWQGSTDTQYF.

This chain joins TRBV5-4 and TRBJ1-2; 7 bases fit TRBD1. The CDR3 sequence is 12 residues long. Germline V lookup: CDR1 SGHNT, CDR2 YYREEE (reference sequence). V shed 2 bases and J 7 bases; nucleotides not matched to a gene: 2. The CDR3 here is CASSFGTAGYTF. CDR3 bases: TGTGCCAGCAGCTTTGGGACAGCTGGCTACACCTTC.

The gene calls are TRBV5-4 and TRBJ2-3, with unresolved D. The CDR3 spans 15 residues. Trimming cost V 3 bases and J 2 bases, with 13 bases left between them. CDR1 SGHNT and CDR2 YYREEE come from the germline V gene (reference sequence). The chain's CDR3 is CASSSWAYNTDTQYF. DNA of the CDR3: TGTGCCAGCAGCTCCTGGGCATACAACACAGATACGCAGTATTTT. Based on the CDR3 plus reference TRBV5-4 and TRBJ2-3, the full variable domain is ETGVTQSPTHLIKTRGQQVTLRCSSQSGHNTVSWYQQALGQGPQFIFQYYREEENGRGNFPPRFSGLQFPNYSSELNVNALELDDSALYLCASSSWAYNTDTQYFGPGTRLTVL.

The rearrangement links TRBV30 to TRBJ2-7, with 7 bases lining up with TRBD2. CDR1 and CDR2 from the germline V gene are GTSNPN and SVGIG (reference sequence). The CDR3 totals 12 residues. J gave up 3 bases and V 8 bases, and 7 bases lay outside the gene matches. CDR3 in DNA: TGTGCCAGTACCGGGACTAACTACGAGCAGTACTTC. It translates to CASTGTNYEQYF.

CDR3 loop: CASSPTGQPQHF. CDR3 bases: TGTGCCAGCAGCCCGACGGGGCAGCCCCAGCATTTT. The rearrangement uses TRBV27 and TRBJ1-5; the D is unclear. There are 12 residues in the CDR3. Trimming cost V 6 bases and J 7 bases, with 10 bases left between them. CDR1 and CDR2 (germline): MNHEY, SMNVEV (reference sequence).

This clone was recorded once. The chain combines TRBV6-6 with TRBJ1-2, with a weak D call TRBD1 (5 bases). CDR1 MNHNY and CDR2 SVGAGI come from the germline V gene (reference sequence). The CDR3 consists of 12 residues. Trimming removed 6 bases from V and 4 bases from J, with 9 bases in between. The CDR3 DNA reads as TGTGCCAGCAGGGCCGGGGGCTATGGCTACACCTTC. Amino acid sequence: CASRAGGYGYTF.

The chain is built from TRBV5-4 and TRBJ2-7; 7 nucleotides line up with TRBD1. Looked up from germline, CDR1 is SGHNT and CDR2 is YYREEE (reference sequence). The trim removed 4 bases at V and 5 bases at J, leaving 9 bases unmatched. CDR3 length: 14 amino acids. In DNA, the CDR3 is TGTGCCAGCAGCCCCGCCGACAGGGACCACGAGCAGTACTTC. The encoded protein is CASSPADRDHEQYF.

V is TRBV5-1 and J is TRBJ1-1, with 8 bases aligning to TRBD1. Germline CDR1 reads SGHRS; CDR2 reads YFSETQ. V gave up 4 bases and J gave up 6 bases; unmatched junction bases: 14. The length of the CDR3 is 16 residues. The CDR3 nucleotides read TGCGCCAGCAGCGGTAACCCCGGGACAGGAAATTCTGAAGCTTTCTTT. Protein: CASSGNPGTGNSEAFF.

This rearrangement joins TRBV7-2 to TRBJ2-5; 11 nucleotides match TRBD2. Trimming removed 5 bases from V and 5 bases from J; junction bases left unmatched: 4. Germline CDR1 is SGHTA and CDR2 is FQGNSA. The CDR3 covers 14 residues. In DNA form, the CDR3 reads TGTGCCAGCAGCCCGCGACTAGCGGGGGAGACCCAGTACTTC. Protein product: CASSPRLAGETQYF.

The sample holds one count of this clone. The chain links TRBV6-5 to TRBJ1-5; D may be TRBD1 (5 bases). V lost 0 bases and J 8 bases, leaving 11 bases between the germline ends. Germline lookup yields CDR1 MNHEY and CDR2 SVGAGI. This CDR3 contains 14 residues. The CDR3 DNA reads as TGTGCCAGCAGTTACTCGGGGCTCGACGAGCCCCAGCATTTT. As protein: CASSYSGLDEPQHF.

This clone has only one observation. The CDR3 region has the DNA TGCAGCGTTCGACGGACAGAAATGAACACTGAAGCTTTCTTT. Amino acid sequence: CSVRRTEMNTEAFF. The gene calls are TRBV29-1 and TRBJ1-1; TRBD1 might be the D (6 bases). The CDR3 extends over 14 amino acids. Trimming removed 5 bases from V and 0 bases from J, with 13 bases in between. Germline lookup yields CDR1 SQVTM and CDR2 ANQGSEA. Full variable domain (outside the CDR3, taken from reference TRBV29-1 and TRBJ1-1): SAVISQKPSRDICQRGTSLTIQCQVDSQVTMMFWYRQQPGQSLTLIATANQGSEATYESGFVIDKFPISRPNLTFSTLTVSNMSPEDSSIYLCSVRRTEMNTEAFFGQGTRLTVV.

CDR3 DNA sequence: TGTGCCACCAGGGGTTCGGGGTCCCTGAACAATGAGCAGTTCTTC. It yields the protein CATRGSGSLNNEQFF. This sequence joins TRBV10-3 and TRBJ2-1, with TRBD1 as a possible D gene (6 bases). The CDR3 is 15 residues long. The germline V gene has CDR1 ENHRY and CDR2 SYGVKD. Deletions cut 10 bases from V and 5 bases from J, with 21 bases between.